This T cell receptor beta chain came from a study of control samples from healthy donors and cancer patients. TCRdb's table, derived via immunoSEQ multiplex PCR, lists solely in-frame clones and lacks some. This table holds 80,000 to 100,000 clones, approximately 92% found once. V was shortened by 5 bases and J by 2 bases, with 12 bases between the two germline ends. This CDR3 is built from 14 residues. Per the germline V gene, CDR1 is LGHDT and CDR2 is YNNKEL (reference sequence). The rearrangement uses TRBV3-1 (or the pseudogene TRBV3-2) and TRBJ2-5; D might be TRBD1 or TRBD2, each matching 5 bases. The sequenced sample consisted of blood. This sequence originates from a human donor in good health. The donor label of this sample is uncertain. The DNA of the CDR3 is TGTGCCAGCAGCTACCCAGGGAGTCAAGAGACCCAGTACTTC. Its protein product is CASSYPGSQETQYF.